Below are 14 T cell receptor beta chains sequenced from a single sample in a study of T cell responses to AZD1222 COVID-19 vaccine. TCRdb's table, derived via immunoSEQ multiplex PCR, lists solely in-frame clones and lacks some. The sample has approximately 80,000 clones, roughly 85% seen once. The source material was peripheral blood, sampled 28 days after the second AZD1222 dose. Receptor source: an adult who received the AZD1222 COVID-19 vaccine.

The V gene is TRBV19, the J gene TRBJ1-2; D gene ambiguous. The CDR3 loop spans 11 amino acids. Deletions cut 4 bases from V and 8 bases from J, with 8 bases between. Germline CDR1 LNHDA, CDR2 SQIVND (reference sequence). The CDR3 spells CASSRTSGYTF. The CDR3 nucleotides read TGTGCCAGTAGTAGGACGAGCGGCTACACCTTC. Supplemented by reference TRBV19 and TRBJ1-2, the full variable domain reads DGGITQSPKYLFRKEGQNVTLSCEQNLNHDAMYWYRQDPGQGLRLIYYSQIVNDFQKGDIAEGYSVSREKKESFPLTVTSAQKNPTAFYLCASSRTSGYTFGSGTRLTVV.

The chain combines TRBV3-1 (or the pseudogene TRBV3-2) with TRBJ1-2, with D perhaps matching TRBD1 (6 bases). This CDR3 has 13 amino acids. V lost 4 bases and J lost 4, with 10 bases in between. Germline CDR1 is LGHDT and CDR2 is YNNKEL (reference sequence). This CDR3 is CASSPGVSYGYTF. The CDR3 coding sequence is TGTGCCAGCAGCCCAGGGGTGTCCTATGGCTACACCTTC.

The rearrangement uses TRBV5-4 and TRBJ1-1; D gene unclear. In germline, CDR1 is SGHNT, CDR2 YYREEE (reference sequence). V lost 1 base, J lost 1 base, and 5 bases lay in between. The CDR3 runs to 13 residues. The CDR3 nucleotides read TGTGCCAGCAGCTTGATGGAGAACACTGAAGCTTTCTTT. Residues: CASSLMENTEAFF.

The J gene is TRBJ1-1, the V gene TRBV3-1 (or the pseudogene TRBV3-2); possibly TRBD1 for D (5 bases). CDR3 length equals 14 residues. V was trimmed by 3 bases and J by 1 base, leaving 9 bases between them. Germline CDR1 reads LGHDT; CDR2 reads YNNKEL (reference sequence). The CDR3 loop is CASSHRQGNTEAFF. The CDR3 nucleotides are TGTGCCAGCAGCCATCGGCAGGGGAACACTGAAGCTTTCTTT.

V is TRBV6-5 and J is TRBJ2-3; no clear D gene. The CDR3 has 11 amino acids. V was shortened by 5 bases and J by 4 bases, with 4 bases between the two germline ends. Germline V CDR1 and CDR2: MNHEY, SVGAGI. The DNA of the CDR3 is TGTGCCAGCAGTAAGGCAGATACGCAGTATTTT. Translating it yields CASSKADTQYF.

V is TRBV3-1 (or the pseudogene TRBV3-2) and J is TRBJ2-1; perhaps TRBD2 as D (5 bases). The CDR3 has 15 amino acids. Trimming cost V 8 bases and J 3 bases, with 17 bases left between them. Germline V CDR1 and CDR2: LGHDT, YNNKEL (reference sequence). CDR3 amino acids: CASSPRGALYNEQFF. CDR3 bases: TGTGCCAGCTCCCCTCGGGGAGCCCTCTACAATGAGCAGTTCTTC.

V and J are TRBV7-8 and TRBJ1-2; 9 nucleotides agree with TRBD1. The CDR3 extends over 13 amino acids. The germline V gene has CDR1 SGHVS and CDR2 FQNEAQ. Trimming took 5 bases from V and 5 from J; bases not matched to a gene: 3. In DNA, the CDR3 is TGTGCCAGCAGCCCTGGGACAGGGTATGGCTACACCTTC. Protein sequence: CASSPGTGYGYTF.

As DNA, the CDR3 is TGTGCCAGCAGTAGGACTAGCGGATACAATGAGCAGTTCTTC. Protein: CASSRTSGYNEQFF. V and J are TRBV11-2 and TRBJ2-1; 10 bases are shared with TRBD2. The CDR3 loop spans 14 amino acids. Germline V lookup: CDR1 SGHAT, CDR2 FQNNGV. V dropped 6 bases and J dropped 4; count of bases not matched to a gene: 3.

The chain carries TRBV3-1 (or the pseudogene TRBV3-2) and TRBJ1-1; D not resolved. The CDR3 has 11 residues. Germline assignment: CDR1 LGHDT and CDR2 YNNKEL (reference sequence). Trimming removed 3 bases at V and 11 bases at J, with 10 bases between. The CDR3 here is CASSHRRTAFF. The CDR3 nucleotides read TGTGCCAGCAGCCATCGACGGACGGCTTTCTTT.

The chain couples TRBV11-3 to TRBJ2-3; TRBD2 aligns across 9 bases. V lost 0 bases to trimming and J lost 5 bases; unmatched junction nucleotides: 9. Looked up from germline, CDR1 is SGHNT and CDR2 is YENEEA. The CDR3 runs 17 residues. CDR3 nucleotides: TGTGCCAGCAGCTTAGAGCGGGGGGGCGAAGTGGGAGATACGCAGTATTTT. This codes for CASSLERGGEVGDTQYF.

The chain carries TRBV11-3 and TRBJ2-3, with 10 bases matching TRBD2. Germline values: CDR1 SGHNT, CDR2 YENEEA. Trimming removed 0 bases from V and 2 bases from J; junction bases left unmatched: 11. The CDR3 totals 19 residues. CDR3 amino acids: CASSLESSGGAQDTDTQYF. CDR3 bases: TGTGCCAGCAGCTTAGAGTCCAGCGGGGGGGCTCAGGACACAGATACGCAGTATTTT.

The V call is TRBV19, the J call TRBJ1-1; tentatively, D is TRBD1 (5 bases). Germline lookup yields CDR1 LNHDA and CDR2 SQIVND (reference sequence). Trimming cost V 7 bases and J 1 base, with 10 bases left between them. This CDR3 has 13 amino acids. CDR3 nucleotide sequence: TGTGCCAGTACCAGGGCGCGGAACACTGAAGCTTTCTTT. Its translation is CASTRARNTEAFF.

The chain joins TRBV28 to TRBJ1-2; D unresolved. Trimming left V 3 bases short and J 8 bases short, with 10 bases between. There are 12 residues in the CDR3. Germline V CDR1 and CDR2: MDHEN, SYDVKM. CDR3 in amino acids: CASSLSLQGYTF. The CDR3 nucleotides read TGTGCCAGCAGTTTGTCTCTTCAGGGCTACACCTTC.

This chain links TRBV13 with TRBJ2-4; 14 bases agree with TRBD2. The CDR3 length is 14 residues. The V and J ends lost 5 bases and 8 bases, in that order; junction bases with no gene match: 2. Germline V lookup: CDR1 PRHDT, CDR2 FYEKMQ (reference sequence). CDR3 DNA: TGTGCCAGCAGCAAGGGACTAGCGGGAGACATTCAGTACTTC. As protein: CASSKGLAGDIQYF.